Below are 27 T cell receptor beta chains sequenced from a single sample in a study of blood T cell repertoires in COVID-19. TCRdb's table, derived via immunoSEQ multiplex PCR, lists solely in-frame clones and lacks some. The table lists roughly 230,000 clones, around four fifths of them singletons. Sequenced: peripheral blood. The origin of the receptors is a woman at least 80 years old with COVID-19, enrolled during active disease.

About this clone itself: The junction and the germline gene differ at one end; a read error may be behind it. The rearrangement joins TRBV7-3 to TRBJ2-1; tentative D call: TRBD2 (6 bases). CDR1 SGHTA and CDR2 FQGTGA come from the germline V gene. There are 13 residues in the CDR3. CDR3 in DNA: TGTGCTAGCAGTCTGACTTCGGGGGTTGAGCAGTTCTTC. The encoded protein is CASSLTSGVEQFF.

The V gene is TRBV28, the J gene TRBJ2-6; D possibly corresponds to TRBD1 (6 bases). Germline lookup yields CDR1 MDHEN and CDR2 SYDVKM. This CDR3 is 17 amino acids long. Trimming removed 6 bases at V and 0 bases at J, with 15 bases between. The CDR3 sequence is CASSETGTLSGANVLTF. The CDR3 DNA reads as TGTGCCAGCAGCGAGACAGGAACCCTCTCTGGGGCCAACGTCCTGACTTTC.

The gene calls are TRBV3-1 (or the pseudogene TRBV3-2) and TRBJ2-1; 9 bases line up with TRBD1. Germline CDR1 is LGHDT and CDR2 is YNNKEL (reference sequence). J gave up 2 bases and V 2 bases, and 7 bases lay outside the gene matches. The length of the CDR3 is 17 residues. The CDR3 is CASSQNPDRGAYNEQFF. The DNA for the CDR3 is TGTGCCAGCAGCCAAAACCCGGACAGGGGCGCCTACAATGAGCAGTTCTTC.

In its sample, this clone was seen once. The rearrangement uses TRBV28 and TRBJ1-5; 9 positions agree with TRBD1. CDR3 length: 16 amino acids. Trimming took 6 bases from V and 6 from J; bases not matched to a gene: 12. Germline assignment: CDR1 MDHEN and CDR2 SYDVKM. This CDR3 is CASSLLYTGGRQPQHF. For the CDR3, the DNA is TGTGCCAGCAGCTTACTATATACAGGGGGCCGTCAGCCCCAGCATTTT. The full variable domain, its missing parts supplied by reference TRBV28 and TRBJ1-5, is DVKVTQSSRYLVKRTGEKVFLECVQDMDHENMFWYRQDPGLGLRLIYFSYDVKMKEKGDIPEGYSVSREKKERFSLILESASTNQTSMYLCASSLLYTGGRQPQHFGDGTRLSIL.

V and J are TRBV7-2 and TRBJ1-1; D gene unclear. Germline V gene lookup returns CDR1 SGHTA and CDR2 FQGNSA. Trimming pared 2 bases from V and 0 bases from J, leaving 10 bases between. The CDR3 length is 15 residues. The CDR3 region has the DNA TGTGCCAGCAGCTTACAGGTAGAGATGAACACTGAAGCTTTCTTT. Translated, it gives CASSLQVEMNTEAFF.

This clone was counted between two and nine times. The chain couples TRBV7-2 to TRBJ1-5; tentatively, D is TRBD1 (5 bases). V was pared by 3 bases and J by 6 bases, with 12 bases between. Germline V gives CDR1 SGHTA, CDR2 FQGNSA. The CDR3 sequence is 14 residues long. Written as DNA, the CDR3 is TGTGCCAGCAGCTTTTCAGGGTCGGGTCAGCCCCAGCATTTT. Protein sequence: CASSFSGSGQPQHF. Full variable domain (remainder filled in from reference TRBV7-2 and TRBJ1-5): GAGVSQSPSNKVTEKGKDVELRCDPISGHTALYWYRQSLGQGLEFLIYFQGNSAPDKSGLPSDRFSAERTGGSVSTLTIQRTQQEDSAVYLCASSFSGSGQPQHFGDGTRLSIL.

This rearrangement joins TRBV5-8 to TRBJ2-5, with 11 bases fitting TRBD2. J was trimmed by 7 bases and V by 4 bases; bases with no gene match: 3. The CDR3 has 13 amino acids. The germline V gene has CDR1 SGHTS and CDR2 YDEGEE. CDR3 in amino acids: CASSPGLAGTQYF. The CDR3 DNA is TGTGCCAGCAGCCCTGGACTAGCGGGGACCCAGTACTTC.

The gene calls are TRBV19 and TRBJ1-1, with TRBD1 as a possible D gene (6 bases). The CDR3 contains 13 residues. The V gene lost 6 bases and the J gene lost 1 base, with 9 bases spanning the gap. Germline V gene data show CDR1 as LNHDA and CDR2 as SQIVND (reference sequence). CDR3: CASRADRNTEAFF. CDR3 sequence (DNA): TGTGCCAGTAGGGCGGACAGGAACACTGAAGCTTTCTTT.

CDR3 bases: TGTGCCAGCAGTGAATACCACCGGGACAACGGCTACACCTTC. It is translated as CASSEYHRDNGYTF. The V and J genes are TRBV25-1 and TRBJ1-2; tentatively, D is TRBD1 (6 bases). V was pared by 0 bases and J by 8 bases, with 13 bases between. CDR1 and CDR2 from the germline V gene are MGHDK and SYGVNS. This CDR3 spans 14 amino acids.

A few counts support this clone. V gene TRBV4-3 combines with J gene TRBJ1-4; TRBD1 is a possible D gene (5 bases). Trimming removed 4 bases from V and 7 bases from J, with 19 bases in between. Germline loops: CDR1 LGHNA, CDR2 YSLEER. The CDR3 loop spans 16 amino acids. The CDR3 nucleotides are TGCGCCAGCAGCCCCCCCAGGGAACGCGAGGCTGAAAAACTGTTTTTT. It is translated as CASSPPREREAEKLFF.

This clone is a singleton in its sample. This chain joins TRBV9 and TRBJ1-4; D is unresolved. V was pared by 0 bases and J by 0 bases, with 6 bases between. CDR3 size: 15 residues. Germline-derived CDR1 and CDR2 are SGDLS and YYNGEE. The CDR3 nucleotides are TGTGCCAGCAGCGTAGATTCTGCAACTAATGAAAAACTGTTTTTT. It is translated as CASSVDSATNEKLFF. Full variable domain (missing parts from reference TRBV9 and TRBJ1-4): DSGVTQTPKHLITATGQRVTLRCSPRSGDLSVYWYQQSLDQGLQFLIQYYNGEERAKGNILERFSAQQFPDLHSELNLSSLELGDSALYFCASSVDSATNEKLFFGSGTQLSVL.

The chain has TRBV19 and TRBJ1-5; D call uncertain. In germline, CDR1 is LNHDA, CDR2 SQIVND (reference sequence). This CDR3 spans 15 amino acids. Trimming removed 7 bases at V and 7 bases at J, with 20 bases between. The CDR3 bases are TGTGCCAGTAAAGTACCGGGAGTCGTTGGACAGCCCCAGCATTTT. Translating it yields CASKVPGVVGQPQHF.

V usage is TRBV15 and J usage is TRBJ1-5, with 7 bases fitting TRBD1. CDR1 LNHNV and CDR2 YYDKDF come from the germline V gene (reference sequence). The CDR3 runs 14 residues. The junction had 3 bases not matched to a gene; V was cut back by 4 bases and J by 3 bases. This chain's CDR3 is CATSKGQVNQPQHF. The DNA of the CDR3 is TGTGCCACCAGCAAAGGACAGGTCAATCAGCCCCAGCATTTT.

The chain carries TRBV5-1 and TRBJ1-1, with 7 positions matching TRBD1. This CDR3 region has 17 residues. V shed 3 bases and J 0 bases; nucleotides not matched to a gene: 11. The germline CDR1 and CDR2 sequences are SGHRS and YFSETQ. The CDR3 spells CASSSGTVQSMNTEAFF. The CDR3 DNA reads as TGCGCCAGCAGCTCGGGGACAGTACAATCCATGAACACTGAAGCTTTCTTT. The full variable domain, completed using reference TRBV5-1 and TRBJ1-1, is KAGVTQTPRYLIKTRGQQVTLSCSPISGHRSVSWYQQTPGQGLQFLFEYFSETQRNKGNFPGRFSGRQFSNSRSEMNVSTLELGDSALYLCASSSGTVQSMNTEAFFGQGTRLTVV.

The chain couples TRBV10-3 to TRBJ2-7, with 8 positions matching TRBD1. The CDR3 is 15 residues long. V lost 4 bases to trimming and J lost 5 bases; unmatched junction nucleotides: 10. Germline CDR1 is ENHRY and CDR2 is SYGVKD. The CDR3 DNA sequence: TGTGCCATCAGTGGGCCCGGGACAGGTTTACACGAGCAGTACGTC. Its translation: CAISGPGTGLHEQYV.

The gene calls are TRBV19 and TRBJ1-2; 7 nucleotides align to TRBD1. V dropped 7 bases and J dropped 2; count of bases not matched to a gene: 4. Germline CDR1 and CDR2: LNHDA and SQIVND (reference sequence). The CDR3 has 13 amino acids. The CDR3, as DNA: TGTGCCAGTACCGCACAGGGGAACTATGGCTACACCTTC. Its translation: CASTAQGNYGYTF.

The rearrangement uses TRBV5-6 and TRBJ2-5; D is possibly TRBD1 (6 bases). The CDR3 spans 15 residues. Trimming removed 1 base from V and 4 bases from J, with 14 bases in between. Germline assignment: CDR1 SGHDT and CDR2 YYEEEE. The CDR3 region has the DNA TGTGCCAGCAGCTTGTTCGGCAGGGGTCCAGAGACCCAGTACTTC. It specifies CASSLFGRGPETQYF. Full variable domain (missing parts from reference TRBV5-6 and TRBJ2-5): DAGVTQSPTHLIKTRGQQVTLRCSPKSGHDTVSWYQQALGQGPQFIFQYYEEEERQRGNFPDRFSGHQFPNYSSELNVNALLLGDSALYLCASSLFGRGPETQYFGPGTRLLVL.

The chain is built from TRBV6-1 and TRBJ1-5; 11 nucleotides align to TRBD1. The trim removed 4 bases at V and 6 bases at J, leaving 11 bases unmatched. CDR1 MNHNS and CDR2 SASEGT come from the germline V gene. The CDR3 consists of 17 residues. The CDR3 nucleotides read TGTGCCAGCAGTGCCGAGCCCGGGACAGGGGGAGGTCAGCCCCAGCATTTT. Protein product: CASSAEPGTGGGQPQHF.

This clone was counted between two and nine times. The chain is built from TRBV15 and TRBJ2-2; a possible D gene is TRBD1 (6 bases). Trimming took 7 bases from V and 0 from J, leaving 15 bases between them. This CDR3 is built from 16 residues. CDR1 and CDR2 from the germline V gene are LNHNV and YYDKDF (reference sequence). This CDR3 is CATTPGDGSNTGELFF. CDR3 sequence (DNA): TGTGCCACCACTCCAGGGGACGGCTCGAACACCGGGGAGCTGTTTTTT. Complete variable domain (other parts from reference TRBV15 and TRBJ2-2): DAMVIQNPRYQVTQFGKPVTLSCSQTLNHNVMYWYQQKSSQAPKLLFHYYDKDFNNEADTPDNFQSRRPNTSFCFLDIRSPGLGDTAMYLCATTPGDGSNTGELFFGEGSRLTVL.

This CDR3 is CASSLSNQGDEKLFF. The DNA for the CDR3 is TGTGCCAGCAGCTTATCTAATCAAGGAGATGAAAAACTGTTTTTT. This chain links TRBV11-3 with TRBJ1-4; D is ambiguous. Germline V CDR1 and CDR2: SGHNT, YENEEA. The CDR3 totals 15 residues. V lost 2 bases and J 6 bases, leaving 13 bases between the germline ends. The whole variable domain, filled in from reference TRBV11-3 and TRBJ1-4, reads EAGVVQSPRYKIIEKKQPVAFWCNPISGHNTLYWYLQNLGQGPELLIRYENEEAVDDSQLPKDRFSAERLKGVDSTLKIQPAELGDSAVYLCASSLSNQGDEKLFFGSGTQLSVL.

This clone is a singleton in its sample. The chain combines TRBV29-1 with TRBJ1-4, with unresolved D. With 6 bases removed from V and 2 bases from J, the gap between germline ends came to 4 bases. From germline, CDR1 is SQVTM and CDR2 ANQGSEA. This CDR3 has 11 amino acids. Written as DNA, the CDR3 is TGCAGCGTCAATACTAATGAAAAACTGTTTTTT. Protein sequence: CSVNTNEKLFF.

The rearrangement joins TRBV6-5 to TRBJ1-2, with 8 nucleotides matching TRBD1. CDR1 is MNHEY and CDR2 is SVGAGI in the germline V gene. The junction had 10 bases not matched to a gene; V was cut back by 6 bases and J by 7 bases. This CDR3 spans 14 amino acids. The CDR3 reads CASSQSRGRAGYTF. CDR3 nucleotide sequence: TGTGCCAGCAGCCAATCCAGGGGGCGCGCTGGCTACACCTTC.

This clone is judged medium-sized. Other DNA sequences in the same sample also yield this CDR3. CDR3 coding DNA: TGTGCCACCAGCAGAGTCGGGGGAGAGACCCAGTACTTC. It translates to CATSRVGGETQYF. The V call is TRBV15, the J call TRBJ2-5, with a tentative D call TRBD2 (6 bases). The V end was cut by 1 base, the J end by 4 bases, with 7 bases between. The CDR3 sequence is 13 residues long. Germline V gene sequence: CDR1 LNHNV, CDR2 YYDKDF (reference sequence).

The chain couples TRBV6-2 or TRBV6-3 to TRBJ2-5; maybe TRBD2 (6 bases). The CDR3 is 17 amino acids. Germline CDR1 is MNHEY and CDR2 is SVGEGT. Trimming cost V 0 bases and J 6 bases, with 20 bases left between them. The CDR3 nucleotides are TGTGCCAGCAGTTACTCGAGTGACCGCGGGGCGATTCAGACCCAGTACTTC. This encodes CASSYSSDRGAIQTQYF.

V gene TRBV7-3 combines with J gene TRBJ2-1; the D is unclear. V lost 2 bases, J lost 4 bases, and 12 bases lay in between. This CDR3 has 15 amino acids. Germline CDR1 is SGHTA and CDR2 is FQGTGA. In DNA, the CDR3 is TGTGCCAGCAGCTTAGTCAGTGGAGTTTACAATGAGCAGTTCTTC. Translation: CASSLVSGVYNEQFF.

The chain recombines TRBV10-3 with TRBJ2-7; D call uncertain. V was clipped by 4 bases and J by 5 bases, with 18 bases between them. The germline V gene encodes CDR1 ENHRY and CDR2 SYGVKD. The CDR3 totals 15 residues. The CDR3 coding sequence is TGTGCCATCAGTGGCCTGAGCGTAGTCCTCGACGAGCAGTACTTC. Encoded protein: CAISGLSVVLDEQYF.

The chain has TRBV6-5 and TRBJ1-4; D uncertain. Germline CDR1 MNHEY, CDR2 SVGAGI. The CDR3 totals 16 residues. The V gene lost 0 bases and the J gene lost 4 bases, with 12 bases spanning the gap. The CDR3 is CASSYSRTTVNEKLFF. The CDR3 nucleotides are TGTGCCAGCAGTTACTCGAGAACCACAGTTAATGAAAAACTGTTTTTT.